The rows below give T cell receptor beta chains drawn from one sample of a study of T cells in Graves' hyperthyroidism and ophthalmopathy. TCRdb passed the multiplex PCR reads through MiXCR, listing each CDR3 protein once. Of 620,000 or so distinct CDR3 sequences in the sample, roughly 15% are singletons; the top ten hold 12%. Sequenced material: blood. Receptor source: a woman aged 45 to 65 with Graves' ophthalmopathy. Both conserved end residues are part of each CDR3. D genes are given only for firm matches. Size is omitted from some rows. Given values are once, few, many or a class for expanded clones.

V: TRBV3-1
size: few
D: TRBD2
J: TRBJ2-7
length: 18
DNA: TGTGCCAGCAGCCCCTCCTTGGCGGGAGGTCACCTCGCCTACGAGCAGTACTTC
CDR3: CASSPSLAGGHLAYEQYF

V: TRBV10-3
size: .
D: .
J: TRBJ1-3
length: 17
DNA: TGTGCCATCAGTGAAGGGGCGGATTACATCTCTGGAAACACCATATATTTT
CDR3: CAISEGADYISGNTIYF

V: TRBV6-1
size: many
D: .
J: TRBJ1-2
length: 15
DNA: TGTGCCAGCAGTACACCGGGACACCAGAACTATGGCTACACCTTC
CDR3: CASSTPGHQNYGYTF

V: TRBV28
size: many
D: .
J: TRBJ2-1
length: 13
DNA: TGTGCCAGCAGCGGAGGCCCTTTCGGTGAGCAGTTCTTC
CDR3: CASSGGPFGEQFF

V: TRBV28
size: many
D: TRBD1
J: TRBJ1-5
length: 16
DNA: TGTGCCAGCAGTTTATTTGGGACAGTCCCTTTTCAGCCCCAGCATTTT
CDR3: CASSLFGTVPFQPQHF

V: TRBV28
size: .
D: TRBD2
J: TRBJ2-1
length: 16
DNA: TGTGCCAGCAGTCCACTGGGGACTAGCGCTACAAGAGTGCAGTTCTTC
CDR3: CASSPLGTSATRVQFF

V: TRBV28
size: .
D: .
J: TRBJ2-6
length: 17
DNA: TGTGCCAGCAGTTCCCCGGACGGGCGTGTTGGGGCCAACGTCCTGACTTTC
CDR3: CASSSPDGRVGANVLTF

V: TRBV5-1
size: .
D: TRBD2
J: TRBJ2-1
length: 17
DNA: TGCGCCAGCAGCCTGGCGGAGGCCGGGGGGGCCTACAATGAGCAGTTCTTC
CDR3: CASSLAEAGGAYNEQFF

V: TRBV10-2
size: .
D: TRBD1
J: TRBJ2-7
length: 15
DNA: TGCGCCAGCAGTGAGGGGACAGGTCCCAACTACGAGCAGTACTTC
CDR3: CASSEGTGPNYEQYF

V: TRBV18
size: .
D: TRBD2
J: TRBJ2-4
length: 15
DNA: TGTGCCAGCTCACCCACACGACAGTCCGGGGGGTTTCAGTACTTC
CDR3: CASSPTRQSGGFQYF

V: TRBV6-5
size: .
D: .
J: TRBJ1-4
length: 13
DNA: TGTGCCAGCAGTTACTCGCTGTTTTCCACACTGTTTTTT
CDR3: CASSYSLFSTLFF

V: TRBV19
size: .
D: TRBD2
J: TRBJ2-6
length: 22
DNA: TGTGCCAGTAGTATGAGGGGGTGGATTTGGCTAGCGGGAGGCGGGGGGGCCAACGTCCTGACTTTC
CDR3: CASSMRGWIWLAGGGGANVLTF

V: TRBV4-1
size: .
D: .
J: TRBJ2-1
length: 13
DNA: TGCGCCAGCAGCCACTTCCTCATCAATGAGCAGTTCTTC
CDR3: CASSHFLINEQFF

V: TRBV30
size: many
D: .
J: TRBJ1-4
length: 16
DNA: TGTGCCTGGAGAACAGGGTTCTTTGCAACTAATGAAAAACTGTTTTTT
CDR3: CAWRTGFFATNEKLFF

V: TRBV4-1
size: many
D: .
J: TRBJ1-2
length: 13
DNA: TGCGCCAGCAGCCAAGCCTTTCAATATGGCTACACCTTC
CDR3: CASSQAFQYGYTF

V: TRBV28
size: many
D: .
J: TRBJ2-7
length: 12
DNA: TGTGCCAGCAGCTTTAGCTGGTACGAGCAGTACTTC
CDR3: CASSFSWYEQYF

V: TRBV9
size: few
D: .
J: TRBJ1-4
length: 15
DNA: TGTGCCAGCAGCGTAGATGGCAGACCAAATGAAAAACTGTTTTTT
CDR3: CASSVDGRPNEKLFF

V: TRBV7-2
size: many
D: .
J: TRBJ2-3
length: 15
DNA: TGTGCCAGCAGCCGCCGGGACCCTAGCACAGATACGCAGTATTTT
CDR3: CASSRRDPSTDTQYF

V: TRBV28
size: many
D: .
J: TRBJ2-7
length: 12
DNA: TGTGCCAGCAGTCTACAGTCCTACGAGCAGTACTTC
CDR3: CASSLQSYEQYF

V: TRBV6-1
size: many
D: .
J: TRBJ2-5
length: 17
DNA: TGTGCCAGCAGGACATCGCGGGGGCGGACCGTCCAAGAGACCCAGTACTTC
CDR3: CASRTSRGRTVQETQYF

V: TRBV19
size: many
D: .
J: TRBJ2-1
length: 15
DNA: TGTGCCAGTATGAACCCCGGCGCTGGCAACAATGAGCAGTTCTTC
CDR3: CASMNPGAGNNEQFF

V: TRBV9
size: .
D: .
J: TRBJ2-7
length: 15
DNA: TGTGCCAGCAGCGTAAGCGGCGGGATGTCCTACGAGCAGTACTTC
CDR3: CASSVSGGMSYEQYF

V: TRBV20-1
size: many
D: TRBD1
J: TRBJ2-1
length: 15
DNA: TGCAGTGCTAGGGGACCGGGACAGGTGAACAATGAGCAGTTCTTC
CDR3: CSARGPGQVNNEQFF

V: TRBV14
size: few
D: .
J: TRBJ2-3
length: 12
DNA: TGTGCCAGCAGCCAAGGAGTGTATACGCAGTATTTT
CDR3: CASSQGVYTQYF

V: TRBV20-1
size: many
D: .
J: TRBJ1-5
length: 12
DNA: TGCAGTGCTGGAAATGGGGGACAGCCCCAGCATTTT
CDR3: CSAGNGGQPQHF

V: TRBV11-2
size: many
D: .
J: TRBJ2-3
length: 16
DNA: TGTGCCAGCGGCTTAGTGGGCGGGACTAGCACAGATACGCAGTATTTT
CDR3: CASGLVGGTSTDTQYF

V: TRBV9
size: few
D: TRBD1
J: TRBJ2-5
length: 18
DNA: TGTGCCAGCAGCGTAAGGGGCCTTGGACAGGGCGGTCAAGAGACCCAGTACTTC
CDR3: CASSVRGLGQGGQETQYF

V: TRBV20-1
size: many
D: .
J: TRBJ2-7
length: 13
DNA: TGCAGTGCCCCCGGGCCCGGCTCCTACGAGCAGTACTTC
CDR3: CSAPGPGSYEQYF

V: TRBV30
size: many
D: .
J: TRBJ1-5
length: 16
DNA: TGTGCCTGGAGTGTACTGGGACACGGACGCAATCAGCCCCAGCATTTT
CDR3: CAWSVLGHGRNQPQHF

V: TRBV5-6
size: few
D: .
J: TRBJ1-1
length: 15
DNA: TGTGCCAGCAGCTTGGGTCGGGGAGTGAACACTGAAGCTTTCTTT
CDR3: CASSLGRGVNTEAFF

V: TRBV5-1
size: few
D: .
J: TRBJ2-3
length: 16
DNA: TGCGCCAGCAGCTTGGCGCGGCTAGCGCTCTGGGATACGCAGTATTTT
CDR3: CASSLARLALWDTQYF

V: TRBV24-1
size: many
D: TRBD2
J: TRBJ2-1
length: 15
DNA: TGTGCCACCAGTGATTTAGCGGGAGACCACAATGAGCAGTTCTTC
CDR3: CATSDLAGDHNEQFF

V: TRBV29-1
size: many
D: .
J: TRBJ1-1
length: 13
DNA: TGCAGCGTTCAAACAGGGACGAACACTGAAGCTTTCTTT
CDR3: CSVQTGTNTEAFF

V: TRBV7-2
size: many
D: TRBD2
J: TRBJ2-5
length: 18
DNA: TGTGCCAGCAGCCCCGGGACTAGCGGGAGGGCGAGTAAAGAGACCCAGTACTTC
CDR3: CASSPGTSGRASKETQYF

V: TRBV11-3
size: many
D: TRBD1
J: TRBJ1-1
length: 13
DNA: TGTGCCAGCAGACTAGGGGGCCGCACTGAAGCTTTCTTT
CDR3: CASRLGGRTEAFF

V: TRBV20-1
size: few
D: TRBD1
J: TRBJ2-7
length: 13
DNA: TGCAGTGCGATCTACAGGGGAACCTACGAGCAGTACTTC
CDR3: CSAIYRGTYEQYF

V: TRBV9
size: many
D: TRBD2
J: TRBJ2-3
length: 15
DNA: TGTGCCAGCAGTGTGAGCGGGAGGCGTACAGATACGCAGTATTTT
CDR3: CASSVSGRRTDTQYF

V: TRBV27
size: many
D: .
J: TRBJ1-1
length: 14
DNA: TGTGCCAGCAGGTTTTCACTTCTGAACACTGAAGCTTTCTTT
CDR3: CASRFSLLNTEAFF

V: TRBV5-1
size: .
D: .
J: TRBJ1-5
length: 17
DNA: TGCGCCAGCAGCCCTGGTTCGGAGGGGGGCCACAATCAGCCCCAGCATTTT
CDR3: CASSPGSEGGHNQPQHF

V: TRBV7-8
size: many
D: TRBD1
J: TRBJ2-5
length: 16
DNA: TGTGCCAGCAGCCGGGAGAGGGACAGGGGTTTAGAGACCCAGTACTTC
CDR3: CASSRERDRGLETQYF

V: TRBV6-2/TRBV6-3
size: many
D: .
J: TRBJ2-4
length: 18
DNA: TGTGCCAGCAGTTACCAATCCACAGGGATGAGGGCCAAAAACATTCAGTACTTC
CDR3: CASSYQSTGMRAKNIQYF

V: TRBV12-5
size: .
D: TRBD1
J: TRBJ2-2
length: 16
DNA: TGTGCTAGTGGTTTGGTACTAGGGGGCGCCCCCGGGGAGCTGTTTTTT
CDR3: CASGLVLGGAPGELFF

V: TRBV11-3
size: many
D: .
J: TRBJ2-3
length: 14
DNA: TGTGCCAGCGTCTTTCGGGAGCCCACAGATACGCAGTATTTT
CDR3: CASVFREPTDTQYF

V: TRBV7-2
size: .
D: .
J: TRBJ2-1
length: 12
DNA: TGTGCCAGCAGCCGGTTCTACAATGAGCAGTTCTTC
CDR3: CASSRFYNEQFF

V: TRBV6-1
size: few
D: .
J: TRBJ1-5
length: 11
DNA: TGTGCCAGCAGTAGGGATCAGCCCCAGCATTTT
CDR3: CASSRDQPQHF

V: TRBV12-3/TRBV12-4
size: many
D: .
J: TRBJ2-5
length: 14
DNA: TGTGCCAGCAGCCCGGGACAAAACCAAGAGACCCAGTACTTC
CDR3: CASSPGQNQETQYF

V: TRBV2
size: many
D: TRBD2
J: TRBJ2-3
length: 18
DNA: TGTGCCAGCAGTGAAGCTTATGGAGGTGGAGCGGGAGCAGATACGCAGTATTTT
CDR3: CASSEAYGGGAGADTQYF

V: TRBV29-1
size: few
D: .
J: TRBJ1-2
length: 12
DNA: TGCAGCGTTGTACAGGGACCCTATGGCTACACCTTC
CDR3: CSVVQGPYGYTF